This paragraph reports one T cell receptor beta chain. What it binds is unknown. This sample stems from a study of T cell responses to AZD1222 COVID-19 vaccine. Libraries were prepared by immunoSEQ multiplex PCR; TCRdb keeps only in-frame clonotypes and omits some of them. The sample shows some 98,000 clones, about 88% of them seen only once. Findings of the study overall: Regions 160-218 and 743-854 dominated among vaccine-associated CD4 TCRs spanning spike.

Germline V gene sequence: CDR1 SNHLY, CDR2 FYNNEI. The CDR3 runs 15 residues. V gave up 6 bases and J gave up 6 bases; unmatched junction bases: 8. The J gene is TRBJ2-2, the V gene TRBV2; 9 positions match TRBD1. The receptor comes from an adult in good health. The material sequenced was peripheral blood, taken on day 0 of AZD1222 vaccination. Written as DNA, the CDR3 is TGTGCCAGCAGATGGGGGACAGGGAGGGCCGGGGAGCTGTTTTTT. Translation: CASRWGTGRAGELFF.